The rows below give T cell receptor beta chains drawn from one sample of a study of blood T cell repertoires in COVID-19. The protocol was immunoSEQ multiplex PCR, while the TCRdb copy is restricted to in-frame clones and leaves out a portion. The repertoire includes approximately 360,000 clones, more than 75% of them detected once, and around 1.9% sits in the top ten. What was sequenced was PBMCs or T cells enriched from blood (not recorded which). These receptors were collected from a man aged 40-49 years in a cohort exposed to, infected with or recovered from COVID-19 (not recorded which). CDR3s include the opening cysteine and the closing phenylalanine or tryptophan. A D gene is named only where the DNA matches it firmly. Size tells how often a clone was seen (once, few, many) or the class of an expanded clone, and some rows leave it out.

size,D,V,J,CDR3,DNA
once,NA,TRBV20-1,TRBJ1-1,CSASGASNTEAFF,TGCAGTGCTAGTGGGGCCTCAAACACTGAAGCTTTCTTT
NA,NA,TRBV7-9,TRBJ1-4,CASSLGQPSEKLFF,TGTGCCAGCAGCCTAGGACAGCCATCAGAAAAACTGTTTTTT
NA,NA,TRBV18,TRBJ2-2,CASSPTGHRTGELFF,TGTGCCAGCTCACCAACGGGACACCGCACCGGGGAGCTGTTTTTT
NA,TRBD2,TRBV24-1,TRBJ2-3,CATSATSGNTDTQYF,TGTGCCACCAGCGCGACTAGCGGGAACACAGATACGCAGTATTTT
NA,NA,TRBV29-1,TRBJ1-1,CSVGWEESAFF,TGCAGCGTTGGATGGGAGGAATCAGCTTTCTTT
NA,NA,TRBV28,TRBJ1-4,CASRASSLEKLFF,TGTGCCAGCAGGGCCTCCTCCCTTGAAAAACTGTTTTTT
NA,TRBD2,TRBV28,TRBJ2-7,CASSLSSLGSGGYEQYF,TGTGCCAGCAGTTTATCAAGCCTCGGCAGCGGGGGCTACGAGCAGTACTTC
NA,TRBD2,TRBV2,TRBJ2-1,CASIRLASYNEQFF,TGTGCCAGCATAAGACTAGCTTCCTACAATGAGCAGTTCTTC
NA,TRBD2,TRBV5-4,TRBJ2-7,CASSLGGTGLASYEQYF,TGTGCCAGCAGCTTGGGGGGGACGGGACTAGCTTCCTACGAGCAGTACTTC
NA,TRBD2,TRBV27,TRBJ2-7,CASSPPLAGEYGLYF,TGTGCCAGCAGTCCTCCACTAGCGGGAGAATATGGGCTGTACTTC
once,TRBD2,TRBV28,TRBJ2-3,CASSSTSGRALGTDTQYF,TGTGCCAGCAGTTCGACTAGCGGGAGGGCCCTAGGAACAGATACGCAGTATTTT
NA,TRBD2,TRBV6-4,TRBJ2-1,CASSDGGSGSWDEQFF,TGTGCCAGCAGTGACGGGGGTAGCGGGAGTTGGGATGAGCAGTTCTTC
once,TRBD1,TRBV3-1/TRBV3-2,TRBJ1-1,CASSQWQGAEAFF,TGTGCCAGCAGCCAATGGCAGGGGGCTGAAGCTTTCTTT
NA,TRBD1,TRBV29-1,TRBJ1-1,CSVDEGRQGAFF,TGCAGCGTTGATGAGGGTAGACAGGGAGCTTTCTTT
NA,TRBD1,TRBV6-6,TRBJ1-5,CASSSDRSNQPQHF,TGTGCCAGCAGTTCGGACAGGAGCAATCAGCCCCAGCATTTT
NA,NA,TRBV9,TRBJ1-2,CASSRQGNYGYTF,TGTGCCAGCAGCCGGCAGGGGAACTATGGCTACACCTTC
NA,NA,TRBV27,TRBJ2-7,CASSLRVVQTYEQYF,TGTGCCAGCAGTTTACGAGTAGTCCAAACCTACGAGCAGTACTTC
NA,TRBD2,TRBV6-5,TRBJ2-1,CASRSSGPLNNEQFF,TGTGCCAGCAGGAGTAGCGGGCCCCTTAACAATGAGCAGTTCTTC
NA,NA,TRBV28,TRBJ2-3,CASSLSQGPTDTQYF,TGTGCCAGCAGTTTATCACAGGGCCCGACAGATACGCAGTATTTT
once,TRBD1,TRBV6-4,TRBJ2-3,CASSEQGQGADTQYF,TGTGCCAGCAGTGAACAGGGACAGGGGGCAGATACGCAGTATTTT
NA,NA,TRBV5-1,TRBJ1-2,CASSLSGRADYGYTF,TGCGCCAGCAGCTTGTCAGGCAGGGCGGACTATGGCTACACCTTC
NA,NA,TRBV29-1,TRBJ2-5,CSVGQKETQYF,TGCAGCGTTGGACAGAAAGAGACCCAGTACTTC
NA,TRBD1,TRBV6-5,TRBJ2-7,CASSPGTGKQYF,TGTGCCAGCAGTCCAGGGACAGGCAAGCAGTACTTC
NA,NA,TRBV27,TRBJ2-7,CASSSLSYEQYF,TGTGCCAGCAGCAGTTTATCCTACGAGCAGTACTTC
NA,NA,TRBV28,TRBJ1-2,CASSSQGANYGYTF,TGTGCCAGCAGTAGTCAGGGTGCCAACTATGGCTACACCTTC
once,TRBD2,TRBV5-1,TRBJ2-1,CASSLERTSVSEQFF,TGCGCCAGCAGCTTGGAGCGGACTAGCGTGTCTGAGCAGTTCTTC